Included here is one T cell receptor (beta chain) sequence, with context. What it binds is unknown. This PCR relied on a set of 60 Vbeta primers and 13 Jbeta primers. Generated by immunoSEQ multiplex PCR, the TCRdb table keeps only in-frame clones and is missing some. This sample yields about 160,000 clones, of which about 80% are seen a single time; around 9.8% belongs to the top ten. Germline lookup yields CDR1 SGHNT and CDR2 YYREEE (reference sequence). The V and J ends lost 9 bases and 8 bases respectively, with 17 bases between them. CDR3 length: 12 residues. The data were taken from a study of cytomegalovirus exposure and HLA in healthy donors. Findings of the study overall: Later work showed greater clonal expansion in HLA-associated TCR beta chains than in equally common others.

What was sequenced was PBMCs. This receptor was taken from a man aged 18 to 35 in good health and CMV-seropositive. This chain joins TRBV5-4 and TRBJ1-2, with D perhaps TRBD1 (6 bases). CDR3 residues: CATTLLTGGYTF. In nucleotides, the CDR3 is TGTGCCACCACCCTCTTGACAGGCGGCTACACCTTC.